This T cell receptor (beta chain) derives from a study of OX40 agonist ivuxolimab in advanced cancers. Germline assignment: CDR1 SNHLY and CDR2 FYNNEI. V lost 5 bases to trimming and J lost 4 bases; unmatched junction nucleotides: 1. The CDR3 spans 15 residues. Profiled with immunoSEQ multiplex PCR; TCRdb holds only in-frame clones, not every one. This sample has over 50,000 clones, with about 82% found just once. The J gene is TRBJ2-1, the V gene TRBV2, with 14 positions matching TRBD2. The source of this sequence is an adult with an advanced solid tumor such as melanoma, head and neck, liver or kidney cancer. The material sequenced was CD4+ or CD8+ T cells sorted from blood, taken in a trial of the OX40 agonist ivuxolimab. CDR3: CASSRLAGGYNEQFF. The CDR3 DNA follows: TGTGCCAGCAGTAGACTAGCGGGAGGGTACAATGAGCAGTTCTTC.